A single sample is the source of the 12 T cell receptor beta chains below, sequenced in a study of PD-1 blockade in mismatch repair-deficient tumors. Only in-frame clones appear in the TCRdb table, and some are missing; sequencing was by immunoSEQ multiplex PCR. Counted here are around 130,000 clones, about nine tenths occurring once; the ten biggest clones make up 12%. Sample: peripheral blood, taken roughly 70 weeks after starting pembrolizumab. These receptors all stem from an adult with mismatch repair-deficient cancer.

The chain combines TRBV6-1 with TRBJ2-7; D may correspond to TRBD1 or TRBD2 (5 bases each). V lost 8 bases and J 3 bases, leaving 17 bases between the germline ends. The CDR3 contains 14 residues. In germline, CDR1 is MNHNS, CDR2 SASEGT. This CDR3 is CASLPRDGDYEQYF. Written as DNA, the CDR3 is TGTGCCAGCTTACCCCGGGACGGGGACTACGAGCAGTACTTC.

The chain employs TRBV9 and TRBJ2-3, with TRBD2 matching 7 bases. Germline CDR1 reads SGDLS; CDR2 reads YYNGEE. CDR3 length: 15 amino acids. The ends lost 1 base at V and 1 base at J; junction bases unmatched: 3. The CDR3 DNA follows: TGTGCCAGCAGCGTAAGCGGGACCGGCACAGATACGCAGTATTTT. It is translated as CASSVSGTGTDTQYF.

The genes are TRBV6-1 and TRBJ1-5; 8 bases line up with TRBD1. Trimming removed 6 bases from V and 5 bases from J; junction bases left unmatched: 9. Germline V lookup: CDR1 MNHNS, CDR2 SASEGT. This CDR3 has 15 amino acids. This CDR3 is CASRTPGGPHQPQHF. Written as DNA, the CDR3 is TGTGCCAGCAGGACACCAGGGGGCCCACATCAGCCCCAGCATTTT.

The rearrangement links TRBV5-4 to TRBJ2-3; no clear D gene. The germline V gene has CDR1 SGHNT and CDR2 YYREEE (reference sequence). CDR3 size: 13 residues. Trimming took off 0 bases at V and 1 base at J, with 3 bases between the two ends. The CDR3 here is CASSLVGTDTQYF. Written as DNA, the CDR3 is TGTGCCAGCAGCTTGGTGGGCACAGATACGCAGTATTTT.

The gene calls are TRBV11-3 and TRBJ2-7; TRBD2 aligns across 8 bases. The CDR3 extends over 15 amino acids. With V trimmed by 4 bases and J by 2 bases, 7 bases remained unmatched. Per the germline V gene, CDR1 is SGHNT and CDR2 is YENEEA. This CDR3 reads CASSWNSGTTYEQYF. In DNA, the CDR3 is TGTGCCAGCAGCTGGAATAGCGGGACCACCTACGAGCAGTACTTC. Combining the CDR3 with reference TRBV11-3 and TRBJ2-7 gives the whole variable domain EAGVVQSPRYKIIEKKQPVAFWCNPISGHNTLYWYLQNLGQGPELLIRYENEEAVDDSQLPKDRFSAERLKGVDSTLKIQPAELGDSAVYLCASSWNSGTTYEQYFGPGTRLTVT.

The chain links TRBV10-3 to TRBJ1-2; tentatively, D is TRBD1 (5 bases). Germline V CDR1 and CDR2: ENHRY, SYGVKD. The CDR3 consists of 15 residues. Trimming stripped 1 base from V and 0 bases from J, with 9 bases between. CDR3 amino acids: CAISEFQGSNYGYTF. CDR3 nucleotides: TGTGCCATCAGTGAGTTTCAGGGATCTAACTATGGCTACACCTTC.

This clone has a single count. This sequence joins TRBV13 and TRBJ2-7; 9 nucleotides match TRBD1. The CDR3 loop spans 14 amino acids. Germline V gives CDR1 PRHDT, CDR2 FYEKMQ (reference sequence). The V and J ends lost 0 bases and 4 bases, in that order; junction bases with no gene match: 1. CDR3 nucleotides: TGTGCCAGCAGCTTAGGACAGGGGGCGTACGAGCAGTACTTC. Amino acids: CASSLGQGAYEQYF.

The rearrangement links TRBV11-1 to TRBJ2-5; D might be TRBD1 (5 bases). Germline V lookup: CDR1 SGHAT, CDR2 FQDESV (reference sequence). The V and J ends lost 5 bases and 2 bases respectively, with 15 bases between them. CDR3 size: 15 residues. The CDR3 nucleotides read TGTGCCAGCAGCCCCCAGGGTCTTTCACAAGAGACCCAGTACTTC. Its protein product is CASSPQGLSQETQYF.

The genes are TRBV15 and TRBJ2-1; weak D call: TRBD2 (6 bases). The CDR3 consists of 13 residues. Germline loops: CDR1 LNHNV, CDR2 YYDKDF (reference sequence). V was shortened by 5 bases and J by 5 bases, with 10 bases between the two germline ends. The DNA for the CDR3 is TGTGCCACCAGCGGCAGACTAGACAATGAGCAGTTCTTC. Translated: CATSGRLDNEQFF.

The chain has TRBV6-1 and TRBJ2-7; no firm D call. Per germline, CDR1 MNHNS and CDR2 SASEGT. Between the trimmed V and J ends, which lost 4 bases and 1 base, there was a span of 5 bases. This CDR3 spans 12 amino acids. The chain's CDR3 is CASSARSYEQYF. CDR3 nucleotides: TGTGCCAGCAGTGCCAGGTCCTACGAGCAGTACTTC.

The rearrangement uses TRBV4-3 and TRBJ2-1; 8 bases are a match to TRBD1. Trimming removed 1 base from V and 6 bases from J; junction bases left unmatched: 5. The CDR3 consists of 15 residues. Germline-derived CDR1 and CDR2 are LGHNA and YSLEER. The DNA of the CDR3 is TGCGCCAGCAGCCAAGGAACCAGGGGGCGCAATGAGCAGTTCTTC. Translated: CASSQGTRGRNEQFF.

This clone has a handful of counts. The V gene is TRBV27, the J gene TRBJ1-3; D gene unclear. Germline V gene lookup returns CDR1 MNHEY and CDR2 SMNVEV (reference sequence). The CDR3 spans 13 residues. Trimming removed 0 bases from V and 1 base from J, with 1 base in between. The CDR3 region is CASSLSSGNTIYF. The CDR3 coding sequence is TGTGCCAGCAGTTTATCGTCTGGAAACACCATATATTTT.